A single sample gave rise to the 30 T cell receptor beta chains below, sequenced in a study of blood T cells in healthy people across ages. The second PCR ran roughly 6 to 11 cycles with a sample-barcoded 5' primer and J-beta primers. TCRdb re-derived calls from the 5' RACE reads in MiXCR, one entry per CDR3 protein. The repertoire holds just under 750,000 distinct CDR3 sequences, with 22% as singletons. Sequencing input: blood. The receptors derive from a man between 65 and 79 years old in good health.

The CDR3 here is CSVPLVPLYNEQFF. The CDR3 coding sequence is TGCAGCGTTCCCCTGGTCCCCCTATACAATGAGCAGTTCTTC. The chain links TRBV29-1 to TRBJ2-1; no definite D call. Germline values: CDR1 SQVTM, CDR2 ANQGSEA. The CDR3 spans 14 residues. V lost 5 bases and J lost 4, with 15 bases in between.

CDR3 loop: CSVRDGTAGGNEQFF. CDR3 in DNA: TGCAGCGTACGAGACGGGACTGCGGGTGGCAATGAGCAGTTCTTC. V is TRBV29-1 and J is TRBJ2-1; the D gene is possibly TRBD2 (6 bases). The CDR3 loop spans 15 amino acids. Per germline, CDR1 SQVTM and CDR2 ANQGSEA. The germline V and J ends were trimmed by 6 bases and 6 bases, with 21 bases remaining between them.

This clonotype has just a few counts. V gene TRBV18 combines with J gene TRBJ1-4; perhaps TRBD1 as D (6 bases). CDR1 is KGHSH and CDR2 is LQKENI in the germline V gene. The CDR3 totals 16 residues. With 5 bases removed from V and 5 bases from J, the gap between germline ends came to 18 bases. CDR3 sequence reads: CASSARQATTNEKLFF. The CDR3 nucleotides read TGTGCCAGCTCAGCCAGACAGGCGACGACGAATGAAAAACTGTTTTTT. Full variable domain (outside the CDR3, taken from reference TRBV18 and TRBJ1-4): NAGVMQNPRHLVRRRGQEARLRCSPMKGHSHVYWYRQLPEEGLKFMVYLQKENIIDESGMPKERFSAEFPKEGPSILRIQQVVRGDSAAYFCASSARQATTNEKLFFGSGTQLSVL.

The chain recombines TRBV2 with TRBJ2-3, with TRBD2 matching 10 bases. Germline CDR1 and CDR2: SNHLY and FYNNEI. V was pared by 8 bases and J by 5 bases, with 7 bases of the junction left unmatched. CDR3 length: 14 amino acids. This chain's CDR3 is CASGELAGQDTQYF. The DNA of the CDR3 is TGTGCCAGCGGAGAACTAGCGGGGCAAGATACGCAGTATTTT.

Comment on this clonotype: A much more abundant neighbour one base away suggests this may be a read error. The chain combines TRBV12-3 or TRBV12-4 with TRBJ2-3; TRBD1 agrees at 7 bases. The CDR3 contains 18 residues. V lost 6 bases to trimming and J lost 0 bases; unmatched junction nucleotides: 15. The CDR3 spells CASSQSPPDRVSTDTQYF. The CDR3 DNA follows: TGTGCCAGCAGCCAATCGCCCCCAGACAGGGTTAGCACAGATACGCAGTATTTT.

This clonotype has only a few counts. The rearrangement links TRBV12-3 or TRBV12-4 to TRBJ1-2, with a possible D match to TRBD1 (5 bases). This CDR3 is 14 amino acids long. The V end was cut by 6 bases, the J end by 6 bases, with 17 bases between. The CDR3 DNA sequence: TGTGCCAGCAGCCATACCCAGGGAGGTCATGGCTACACCTTC. Residues: CASSHTQGGHGYTF.

This clonotype was seen more than once but under ten times. The chain links TRBV3-1 to TRBJ2-5; no firm D call. Trimming pared 1 base from V and 5 bases from J, leaving 11 bases between. The CDR3 has 14 amino acids. Germline lookup yields CDR1 LGHDT and CDR2 YNNKEL (reference sequence). The CDR3 loop is CASSQGPRLETQYF. The CDR3 bases are TGTGCCAGCAGCCAAGGTCCCCGGCTGGAGACCCAGTACTTC.

This clonotype was picked up a small number of times. The rearrangement joins TRBV15 to TRBJ2-5, with 8 nucleotides matching TRBD1. The J call may be wrong; the DNA end is better matched by TRBJ2-1. The CDR3 length is 14 residues. The V gene's germline CDR1 is LNHNV and CDR2 YYDKDF (reference sequence). The CDR3 loop reads CATSVRDRSNEQFF. DNA of the CDR3: TGTGCCACCAGCGTCCGGGACAGGTCAAATGAGCAGTTCTTC.

The genes are TRBV3-1 and TRBJ2-4; D not resolved. CDR3 length equals 17 residues. CDR1 and CDR2 from the germline V gene are LGHDT and YNNKEL (reference sequence). V lost 0 bases, J lost 3 bases, and 15 bases lay in between. The CDR3: CASSQERPPGGKNIQYF. The CDR3 bases are TGTGCCAGCAGCCAAGAAAGACCCCCCGGCGGCAAAAACATTCAGTACTTC.

V gene TRBV20-1 combines with J gene TRBJ1-2; D is undetermined. Between the trimmed V and J ends, which lost 6 bases and 4 bases, there was a span of 12 bases. This CDR3 is built from 12 residues. Germline V lookup: CDR1 DFQATT, CDR2 SNEGSKA (reference sequence). CDR3 DNA: TGCAGTGCCGTCATCCCCGGCTATGGCTACACCTTC. Protein product: CSAVIPGYGYTF.

This clonotype was seen only a few times. The gene calls are TRBV6-5 and TRBJ1-4; D may be TRBD1 (5 bases). Germline V gene sequence: CDR1 MNHEY, CDR2 SVGAGI. The CDR3 runs 14 residues. V was pared by 6 bases and J by 6 bases, with 14 bases between. The CDR3 nucleotides are TGTGCCAGCAGCCGCTCGGGGGGGGATGAAAAACTGTTTTTT. Translation gives CASSRSGGDEKLFF.

The V gene is TRBV4-1, the J gene TRBJ2-4; 16 bases line up with TRBD2. The CDR3 has 16 residues. V was pared by 5 bases and J by 8 bases, with 6 bases of the junction left unmatched. The germline gives CDR1 MGHRA, CDR2 YSYEKL. The CDR3 region has the DNA TGCGCCAGCAGCTATGGGACTAGCGGGGGGGCCCACATTCAGTACTTC. This encodes CASSYGTSGGAHIQYF.

The genes are TRBV7-2 and TRBJ1-3, with 9 bases matching TRBD1. The V and J ends lost 5 bases and 2 bases, in that order; junction bases with no gene match: 4. CDR1 and CDR2 from the germline V gene are SGHTA and FQGNSA. This CDR3 has 15 residues. CDR3 amino acids: CASSITGGTGNTIYF. As DNA, the CDR3 is TGTGCCAGCAGCATAACAGGGGGCACTGGAAACACCATATATTTT.

The sample holds a few counts of this clonotype. Here the CDR3 DNA reads TGTGCCAGCTCACCAGACAGGGGGACTAAAGAGACCCAGTACTTC. This sequence encodes CASSPDRGTKETQYF. The rearrangement links TRBV18 to TRBJ2-5; 9 bases are shared with TRBD1. This CDR3 has 15 amino acids. CDR1 KGHSH and CDR2 LQKENI come from the germline V gene. V shed 2 bases, J shed 3 bases, and the junction held 4 bases outside the gene matches.

The chain recombines TRBV11-2 with TRBJ2-1; TRBD2 matches at 13 bases. With the DNA end fitting TRBJ2-7 better, the J assignment may be wrong. The CDR3 consists of 15 residues. The germline gives CDR1 SGHAT, CDR2 FQNNGV. CDR3 bases: TGTGCCAGCAGCCTCGGGACTAGCGGGGTCTACGAGCAGTACTTC. Translated, it gives CASSLGTSGVYEQYF.

In its sample, this clonotype was seen a few times. The genes are TRBV18 and TRBJ2-1; D may be TRBD1 (6 bases). CDR3 length equals 12 residues. CDR1 and CDR2 from the germline V gene are KGHSH and LQKENI. V gave up 3 bases and J gave up 9 bases, with 9 bases separating them. The CDR3 region is CASSPTGSEQFF. CDR3 coding DNA: TGTGCCAGCTCACCTACAGGGTCTGAGCAGTTCTTC.

There are a few counts of this clonotype. V gene TRBV20-1 combines with J gene TRBJ1-2, with 7 bases matching TRBD1. Trimming cost V 6 bases and J 2 bases; bases outside gene matches: 6. This CDR3 spans 13 amino acids. Germline lookup yields CDR1 DFQATT and CDR2 SNEGSKA (reference sequence). CDR3 amino acids: CSAQSDRNYGYTF. DNA for the CDR3: TGCAGTGCCCAATCGGACAGGAACTATGGCTACACCTTC.

This clonotype was detected only a few times. This CDR3 reads CASSLVGGAGEGEQYV. The CDR3 DNA follows: TGTGCCAGCAGCTTAGTAGGAGGAGCGGGAGAGGGCGAGCAGTACGTC. The J gene is TRBJ2-7, the V gene TRBV7-8; 8 bases are shared with TRBD2. Germline CDR1 is SGHVS and CDR2 is FQNEAQ. This CDR3 is built from 16 residues. V lost 1 base and J lost 6; bases outside the gene matches: 11.

This clonotype appeared a few times. It is likely a read error, because the conserved phenylalanine at the end of the CDR3 is missing. Because the CDR3's place on the DNA is in doubt, the DNA is left out and the CDR3 is given as listed by TCRdb. The V gene is TRBV27, the J gene TRBJ2-7; TRBD2, the table's D call, lacks a check against the DNA. The CDR3 is 11 amino acids in total, end residues counted. The germline V gene encodes CDR1 MNHEY and CDR2 SMNVEV (reference sequence). The CDR3: CASSFGASRGL.

This clonotype was seen a few times. The J gene is TRBJ1-2, the V gene TRBV5-1; tentatively, D is TRBD1 (6 bases). The germline gives CDR1 SGHRS, CDR2 YFSETQ. The CDR3 covers 14 residues. V lost 4 bases to trimming and J lost 6 bases, with 16 bases between them. CDR3 coding DNA: TGCGCCAGCAGCCAACCCCGGGGGCGTCATGGCTACACCTTC. Translating gives CASSQPRGRHGYTF.

The V gene is TRBV29-1, the J gene TRBJ1-1; 9 positions match TRBD1. This CDR3 comprises 11 residues. Germline V gene lookup returns CDR1 SQVTM and CDR2 ANQGSEA. Trimming cost V 8 bases and J 5 bases; bases outside gene matches: 3. CDR3 region: CSFGQGTEAFF. CDR3 nucleotides: TGCAGCTTTGGACAGGGGACTGAAGCTTTCTTT. Combining the CDR3 with reference TRBV29-1 and TRBJ1-1 gives the whole variable domain SAVISQKPSRDICQRGTSLTIQCQVDSQVTMMFWYRQQPGQSLTLIATANQGSEATYESGFVIDKFPISRPNLTFSTLTVSNMSPEDSSIYLCSFGQGTEAFFGQGTRLTVV.

The chain is built from TRBV6-4 and TRBJ1-6; 10 nucleotides agree with TRBD1. V was clipped by 6 bases and J by 9 bases; unmatched bases: 8. This CDR3 spans 15 amino acids. Germline V CDR1 and CDR2: MRHNA, SNTAGT. For the CDR3, the DNA is TGTGCCAGCAGGCCTTGGGACAGGGGAGGTTCACCCCTCCACTTT. It specifies CASRPWDRGGSPLHF.

This rearrangement joins TRBV3-1 to TRBJ2-3; D remains unclear. V lost 3 bases to trimming and J lost 4 bases, with 8 bases between them. Germline lookup yields CDR1 LGHDT and CDR2 YNNKEL (reference sequence). This CDR3 spans 13 amino acids. The CDR3 region has the DNA TGTGCCAGCAGCCAGGGCTTATCAGATACGCAGTATTTT. Its translation: CASSQGLSDTQYF.

This clonotype was picked up a small number of times. The chain carries TRBV18 and TRBJ2-6; D tentatively fits TRBD1 or TRBD2 (5 bases each). The CDR3 spans 17 residues. Trimming removed 6 bases from V and 4 bases from J, with 19 bases in between. Germline-derived CDR1 and CDR2 are KGHSH and LQKENI. CDR3 nucleotides: TGTGCCAGCTCCCGGGACGGAGTCCCTAACGGGGCCAACGTCCTGACTTTC. Amino acids: CASSRDGVPNGANVLTF.

This clonotype has only a few counts. CDR3 coding DNA: TGCAGCGTTCGGGACTTCCCGAAACACACAGATACGCAGTATTTT. Translation: CSVRDFPKHTDTQYF. This chain joins TRBV29-1 and TRBJ2-3; TRBD2 is a possible D gene (6 bases). CDR1 is SQVTM and CDR2 is ANQGSEA in the germline V gene. The V gene lost 5 bases and the J gene lost 2 bases, with 17 bases spanning the gap. This CDR3 spans 15 amino acids.

This chain uses TRBV20-1 with TRBJ2-7; possibly TRBD1 for D (6 bases). V was shortened by 6 bases and J by 2 bases, with 17 bases between the two germline ends. The CDR3 is 14 amino acids. Germline V gene sequence: CDR1 DFQATT, CDR2 SNEGSKA (reference sequence). CDR3 residues: CSAGQYRDAYEQYF. CDR3 coding DNA: TGCAGTGCGGGGCAGTACAGGGACGCCTACGAGCAGTACTTC.

The chain uses TRBV6-5 and TRBJ2-4, with 10 positions matching TRBD1. Germline CDR1 is MNHEY and CDR2 is SVGAGI. The trim removed 5 bases at V and 7 bases at J, leaving 5 bases unmatched. The CDR3 contains 14 residues. CDR3 coding DNA: TGTGCCAGCAGTCTGGGACAGGGGTGGAACATTCAGTACTTC. Its protein product is CASSLGQGWNIQYF.

This sequence joins TRBV10-3 and TRBJ2-5; TRBD2 might be the D (6 bases). TRBJ2-7 matches the DNA end more closely, so the J call is doubtful. There are 13 residues in the CDR3. CDR1 ENHRY and CDR2 SYGVKD come from the germline V gene. As DNA, the CDR3 is TGTGCCATCAGTGTGGAGGGCCCTTACGAGCAGTACTTC. Translating gives CAISVEGPYEQYF.

This clonotype was counted between two and nine times. The chain couples TRBV20-1 to TRBJ1-2, with D unclear. The CDR3 sequence is 11 residues long. Germline V gives CDR1 DFQATT, CDR2 SNEGSKA (reference sequence). The chain's CDR3 is CGITSAYGYTF. CDR3 in DNA: TGCGGCATCACATCCGCCTATGGCTACACCTTC.

This clonotype has more than one count but fewer than ten. J is TRBJ1-2 and V is TRBV18; D uncertain. The CDR3 spans 14 residues. The V gene's germline CDR1 is KGHSH and CDR2 LQKENI. The V end was cut by 1 base, the J end by 4 bases, with 10 bases between. CDR3 in amino acids: CASSPQDIPYGYTF. For the CDR3, the DNA is TGTGCCAGCTCACCACAAGACATACCCTATGGCTACACCTTC.